The 19 T cell receptor beta chains reported below all come from one sample, sequenced in a study of tumor-infiltrating lymphocytes in primary liver carcinoma (dated by TCRdb to 2015 to 2018). The sequencing machine was an Illumina HiSeq 2500. Using a constant-region primer and ProtoScript II reverse transcriptase, TCRbeta-specific cDNA was reverse-transcribed from approximately 500 ng total RNA. Three nested multiplex PCR rounds, following a slightly modified ARM-PCR procedure, were used to build the TCRbeta libraries. Each of the first two PCR rounds ran for 9 to 10 cycles using multiplex TRBV1-TRBV30 forward primers together with a Cbeta reverse primer. TCRdb took the public reads, trimmed them with fastp at Q25, ran MiXCR for clone calling and kept in-frame beta chains. Each entry is one CDR3 protein sequence, shown with its most common DNA and genes. This sample comprises about 330,000 distinct CDR3 sequences, about two thirds of them detected only once. The ten largest clones capture under 8% of the sample.

TRIzol reagent was used to extract blood RNA from unsorted whole blood, while the DNeasy Blood & Tissue kit provided the germline DNA. Sequences were obtained from peripheral blood. The receptors were sampled from a man aged 40-50 years with primary liver carcinoma and hepatitis B virus infection.

Ten or more counts support this clonotype. The CDR3 DNA reads TGTGCCAGCAGTTCATTCCTCAATGAGCAGTTCTTC. It yields the protein CASSSFLNEQFF. This chain connects TRBV6-5 to TRBJ2-1, with D unclear. Trimming shortened V by 4 bases and J by 6 bases, and 7 bases separated the two germline ends. The CDR3 loop spans 12 amino acids. Germline assignment: CDR1 MNHEY and CDR2 SVGAGI.

In regard to this clonotype: A junction boundary mismatches the germline segment, possibly from a read error. This chain joins TRBV11-2 and TRBJ1-5; D possibly corresponds to TRBD1 (5 bases). Germline assignment: CDR1 SGHAT and CDR2 FQNNGV. CDR3 length: 13 residues. The CDR3 is CASSLAGKQPQHF. In nucleotides, the CDR3 is TGCGCCAGCAGCTTAGCAGGGAAACAGCCCCAGCATTTT.

The V and J genes are TRBV11-2 and TRBJ2-1, with TRBD1 as a possible D gene (5 bases). The V and J ends lost 5 bases and 4 bases respectively, with 21 bases between them. The CDR3 length is 17 residues. From germline, CDR1 is SGHAT and CDR2 FQNNGV. CDR3 coding DNA: TGTGCCAGCAGCCTATATGATGGCGAGAAGGGGTACAATGAGCAGTTCTTC. It translates to CASSLYDGEKGYNEQFF.

This clonotype showed up many times. The chain employs TRBV29-1 and TRBJ1-4; a weak D match, TRBD1 (6 bases). This CDR3 has 16 residues. From germline, CDR1 is SQVTM and CDR2 ANQGSEA. V was pared by 7 bases and J by 8 bases, with 26 bases between. The CDR3 loop reads CSALTRDTTGWEKLFF. Written as DNA, the CDR3 is TGCAGCGCCTTAACCCGGGACACCACAGGTTGGGAAAAACTGTTTTTT.

This clonotype has a count of ten or more. V gene TRBV11-1 combines with J gene TRBJ2-2; TRBD1 aligns across 7 bases. The CDR3 runs to 14 residues. J was trimmed by 2 bases and V by 6 bases; bases with no gene match: 3. Germline V gives CDR1 SGHAT, CDR2 FQDESV (reference sequence). The CDR3 DNA follows: TGTGCCAGCAGTTACAGGGGTAACACCGGGGAGCTGTTTTTT. The encoded protein is CASSYRGNTGELFF.

The chain recombines TRBV10-3 with TRBJ1-4; D is unresolved. V lost 4 bases to trimming and J lost 6 bases, with 9 bases between them. Germline V gene data show CDR1 as ENHRY and CDR2 as SYGVKD. The CDR3 has 13 amino acids. The CDR3 DNA reads TGTGCCATCAGTGGCGGCTTAGATGAAAAACTGTTTTTT. It is translated as CAISGGLDEKLFF.

This clonotype was detected ten times or more. The CDR3 DNA reads TGCGCCAGCATGCCTAGCGGGGAGACCCAGTACTTC. This gives the protein CASMPSGETQYF. The V gene is TRBV10-2, the J gene TRBJ2-5; the match to TRBD2 covers 8 bases. The CDR3 loop spans 12 amino acids. V trimming: 7 bases; J trimming: 5 bases; junction bases outside the gene matches: 3. The germline V gene has CDR1 WSHSY and CDR2 SAAADI.

For this clonotype: Germline and junction disagree at one end, which may indicate a read error. The CDR3 loop is CGSSQEARENNEQFF. CDR3 nucleotide sequence: TGCGGCAGCAGCCAAGAGGCCCGGGAAAACAATGAGCAGTTCTTC. The chain couples TRBV4-1 to TRBJ2-1; D might be TRBD2 (5 bases). The CDR3 covers 15 residues. Germline V gene data show CDR1 as MGHRA and CDR2 as YSYEKL.

In this sample, this clonotype turned up many times. This chain links TRBV11-2 with TRBJ2-7; TRBD1 agrees at 8 bases. This CDR3 has 15 residues. Germline values: CDR1 SGHAT, CDR2 FQNNGV. J gave up 3 bases and V 0 bases, and 4 bases lay outside the gene matches. The CDR3 loop is CASSLEQGGLYEQYF. In DNA, the CDR3 is TGTGCCAGCAGCTTAGAACAGGGGGGCCTCTACGAGCAGTACTTC.

The chain has TRBV4-1 and TRBJ1-5; D call uncertain. The germline V gene encodes CDR1 MGHRA and CDR2 YSYEKL. The CDR3 is 16 amino acids. Trimming took 3 bases from V and 2 from J, leaving 14 bases between them. CDR3 coding DNA: TGCGCCAGCAGCCATGATTTGGGCAAGGGCAATCAGCCCCAGCATTTT. Residues: CASSHDLGKGNQPQHF.

On this clonotype itself: Given a much more abundant clone one base away, this may be a read error. The gene calls are TRBV6-5 and TRBJ2-1; the match to TRBD2 covers 8 bases. Trimming cost V 7 bases and J 11 bases; bases outside gene matches: 16. This CDR3 is 15 amino acids long. Germline CDR1 MNHEY, CDR2 SVGAGI. CDR3 region: CASTNNPGTRGKQFF. In nucleotides, the CDR3 is TGTGCCAGCACCAATAACCCCGGGACTAGAGGGAAGCAGTTCTTC.

This clonotype was seen once. A much more abundant neighbour one base away suggests this may be a read error. The rearrangement uses TRBV6-5 and TRBJ1-1; D gene unclear. Trimming stripped 2 bases from V and 4 bases from J, with 8 bases between. The CDR3 runs 13 residues. CDR1 is MNHEY, CDR2 SVGAGI, per germline. CDR3 in DNA: TGTGCCAGCAGTTACGACGGGAGCACTGAAGCTTTCTTT. Protein: CASSYDGSTEAFF.

The CDR3 spells CASRPDWSTYEQYF. The CDR3 DNA sequence: TGCGCCAGCAGACCGGACTGGAGTACCTACGAGCAGTACTTC. This chain joins TRBV5-1 and TRBJ2-7; D is possibly TRBD2 (5 bases). This CDR3 has 14 amino acids. Germline assignment: CDR1 SGHRS and CDR2 YFSETQ. The V and J ends lost 5 bases and 2 bases respectively, with 14 bases between them.

On this clonotype: The CDR3 ends on some other residue instead of the conserved phenylalanine or tryptophan, so this is likely a read error. The DNA is left out, because the CDR3 cannot be placed on it with certainty; the CDR3 is given as TCRdb lists it. The chain links TRBV11-2 to TRBJ2-3; the DNA was not compared with TRBD1, the D call given in the table. The CDR3 is 15 residues long, counting both termini. Germline-derived CDR1 and CDR2 are SGHAT and FQNNGV. The CDR3 is CASSLQGARTDTQNL.

This clonotype was counted at least ten times. The V and J genes are TRBV11-1 and TRBJ2-7; D is possibly TRBD1 or TRBD2 (5 bases each). V shed 1 base and J shed 12 bases, with 16 bases lying between them. Germline assignment: CDR1 SGHAT and CDR2 FQDESV (reference sequence). The CDR3 loop spans 13 amino acids. The CDR3 DNA is TGTGCCAGCAGCTTAGGAGCAACCGGGACCGGGTACTTC. Translation: CASSLGATGTGYF. The full variable domain, completed using reference TRBV11-1 and TRBJ2-7, is EAEVAQSPRYKITEKSQAVAFWCDPISGHATLYWYRQILGQGPELLVQFQDESVVDDSQLPKDRFSAERLKGVDSTLKIQPAELGDSAMYLCASSLGATGTGYFGPGTRLTVT.

Comment on this clonotype: The junction and the germline gene differ at one end; a read error may be behind it. The rearrangement uses TRBV11-2 and TRBJ2-5; 7 bases map to TRBD1. The CDR3 spans 15 residues. The germline CDR1 and CDR2 sequences are SGHAT and FQNNGV. The CDR3 coding sequence is TGTGCCAGCAGCGGTCCGGGACAGATCCTAGAGGCCCAGTACTTC. This codes for CASSGPGQILEAQYF.

Note on this clonotype: No conserved phenylalanine or tryptophan is present at the end of the CDR3, so a read error is the likely explanation. The rearrangement links TRBV11-2 to TRBJ2-7; tentatively, D is TRBD1 or TRBD2 (6 bases each). The CDR3 spans 14 residues. Germline values: CDR1 SGHAT, CDR2 FQNNGV. CDR3 DNA: TGTGCCATCAGCTCCGCTACGGGGGCGTACGAGCAGTACTAC. Residues: CAISSATGAYEQYY.

This clonotype was counted ten times or more. J is TRBJ2-2 and V is TRBV12-3 or TRBV12-4; TRBD2 is a possible D gene (6 bases). The V gene lost 2 bases and the J gene lost 1 base, with 8 bases spanning the gap. The CDR3 sequence is 15 residues long. The CDR3 DNA reads TGTGCCAGCAGTTTACGGCGGGGGAACACCGGGGAGCTGTTTTTT. This translates into CASSLRRGNTGELFF.

This clonotype was counted at least ten times. The genes are TRBV28 and TRBJ2-3; 8 positions agree with TRBD2. Germline assignment: CDR1 MDHEN and CDR2 SYDVKM. The CDR3 is made up of 14 amino acids. Germline trimming cut 3 bases from V and 3 bases from J; bases unmatched to any gene: 2. CDR3 DNA sequence: TGTGCCAGCAGTTTCGTAGCGGGAACAGATACGCAGTATTTT. Protein product: CASSFVAGTDTQYF.